Sequencing of this T cell receptor beta chain was carried out in a study of T cell responses to AZD1222 COVID-19 vaccine. On this clone: Its antigen remains unidentified.

The germline V gene encodes CDR1 MNHNY and CDR2 SVGAGI (reference sequence). There are 15 residues in the CDR3. The junction had 7 bases not matched to a gene; V was cut back by 6 bases and J by 4 bases. Study-wide findings and caveats: As reported, nearly half of all spike-specific TCRs target variant regions that are unmutated.

Clones were sequenced by immunoSEQ multiplex PCR, and TCRdb holds only the in-frame ones, with some missing. The data hold 140,000 or so clones, with roughly 88% observed a single time. This TCR came from an adult in good health. The rearrangement links TRBV6-6 to TRBJ1-2; 11 nucleotides agree with TRBD1. Source: peripheral blood, taken on day 0 of AZD1222 vaccination. The DNA for the CDR3 is TGTGCCAGCAGCAGGGGACAGGGGGAGCGCTATGGCTACACCTTC. It specifies CASSRGQGERYGYTF.